The source of this TCR beta chain is a study of T cell responses to AZD1222 COVID-19 vaccine. Regarding the study as a whole: Spike-specific TCR breadth and depth went up after people got two AZD1222 doses. Repertoire sampling happened only post peak T cell response.

A word on this clone: Its antigen is undetermined.

Libraries were prepared by immunoSEQ multiplex PCR; TCRdb keeps only in-frame clonotypes and omits some of them. The sample holds roughly 150,000 clones, 90% to 95% seen once. Germline assignment: CDR1 SNHLY and CDR2 FYNNEI. V dropped 3 bases and J dropped 8 bases, with 16 bases sitting between them. The CDR3 sequence is 14 residues long. The genes are TRBV2 and TRBJ1-2; D may be TRBD1 (5 bases). Sample: peripheral blood, taken 28 days after the second AZD1222 dose. This TCR was sampled from an adult who received the AZD1222 COVID-19 vaccine. Here the CDR3 DNA reads TGTGCCAGCAGTGACCTTTTGCGGGGGAAAGGCTACACCTTC. Protein sequence: CASSDLLRGKGYTF.